Below, 20 T cell receptor beta chains from the same sample are listed, as sequenced in a study of cytotoxic CD8 clonotypes in ibrutinib-treated CLL. This table comes from immunoSEQ multiplex PCR, and its TCRdb copy is limited to in-frame clones, with some not included. Here the sample spans hundreds of thousands of clones, around 70% being singletons. Source: PBMCs, taken after 24 months of ibrutinib treatment. Source of these receptors: a human donor with chronic lymphocytic leukemia.

The rearrangement links TRBV11-2 to TRBJ2-4; TRBD1 matches 7 bases. CDR1 is SGHAT and CDR2 is FQNNGV in the germline V gene. The CDR3 sequence is 15 residues long. With V trimmed by 5 bases and J by 0 bases, 4 bases remained unmatched. The CDR3 spells CASSGGTVAKNIQYF. In nucleotides, the CDR3 is TGTGCCAGCAGCGGTGGGACAGTAGCCAAAAACATTCAGTACTTC.

The sample holds a few counts of this clone. The chain combines TRBV28 with TRBJ1-5; 11 bases agree with TRBD1. Per the germline V gene, CDR1 is MDHEN and CDR2 is SYDVKM. J was trimmed by 6 bases and V by 6 bases; bases with no gene match: 10. This CDR3 comprises 16 residues. The CDR3 sequence: CASSRIGQGARQPQHF. CDR3 bases: TGTGCCAGCAGCCGTATTGGACAGGGGGCACGTCAGCCCCAGCATTTT.

This clone occurred once. The chain is built from TRBV25-1 and TRBJ1-6; unclear D gene. This CDR3 has 13 residues. In germline, CDR1 is MGHDK, CDR2 SYGVNS. Trimming stripped 6 bases from V and 10 bases from J, with 13 bases between. CDR3 protein: CASRITIGSPLHF. The CDR3 region has the DNA TGTGCCAGCAGGATTACAATAGGGTCACCCCTCCACTTT.

This chain uses TRBV7-9 with TRBJ1-2; TRBD1 is a possible D gene (5 bases). The CDR3 sequence is 15 residues long. CDR1 is SEHNR, CDR2 FQNEAQ, per germline (reference sequence). V was shortened by 2 bases and J by 5 bases, with 15 bases between the two germline ends. CDR3 protein: CASSLNSAGSYGYTF. CDR3 coding DNA: TGTGCCAGCAGCTTAAATTCTGCAGGGAGTTATGGCTACACCTTC.

The chain has TRBV19 and TRBJ2-1; possibly TRBD1 for D (6 bases). The CDR3 runs 14 residues. Deletions cut 8 bases from V and 7 bases from J, with 18 bases between. The germline gives CDR1 LNHDA, CDR2 SQIVND (reference sequence). CDR3 sequence: CASGLGGSWNEQFF. The CDR3 region has the DNA TGTGCCAGTGGGCTAGGGGGTTCCTGGAATGAGCAGTTCTTC.

This chain uses TRBV28 with TRBJ2-7; D is unresolved. This CDR3 comprises 13 residues. V was cut by 6 bases and J by 1 base, with 10 bases left in between. Germline values: CDR1 MDHEN, CDR2 SYDVKM. The CDR3 spells CASSPLLSYEQYF. CDR3 sequence (DNA): TGTGCCAGCAGCCCGCTACTTTCCTACGAGCAGTACTTC.

J is TRBJ2-7 and V is TRBV28, with D tentatively TRBD1 (6 bases). The CDR3 covers 14 residues. Looked up from germline, CDR1 is MDHEN and CDR2 is SYDVKM. Between the trimmed V and J ends, which lost 7 bases and 5 bases, there was a span of 18 bases. Here the CDR3 DNA reads TGTGCCAGCATCAACGACAGGCGTCCTAACGAGCAGTACTTC. Protein: CASINDRRPNEQYF.

The V gene is TRBV7-8, the J gene TRBJ1-1, with D perhaps matching TRBD1 (6 bases). CDR1 SGHVS and CDR2 FQNEAQ come from the germline V gene. The V end lost 4 bases, the J end lost 4 bases, and 22 bases lay between the germline ends. The CDR3 loop spans 17 amino acids. This CDR3 is CASSSQGWGPLGTEAFF. CDR3 nucleotide sequence: TGTGCCAGCAGCTCACAGGGTTGGGGACCTTTGGGCACTGAAGCTTTCTTT.

The chain carries TRBV11-2 and TRBJ1-1; the D gene is possibly TRBD1 (5 bases). Looked up from germline, CDR1 is SGHAT and CDR2 is FQNNGV. This CDR3 is 15 amino acids long. Trimming pared 5 bases from V and 2 bases from J, leaving 15 bases between. CDR3 DNA: TGTGCCAGCAGCCCTGAGGGGCGGGAAAACACTGAAGCTTTCTTT. Protein: CASSPEGRENTEAFF.

CDR3 nucleotide sequence: TGTGCCAGCAGTTTGAGGACAGCGAAAGAGACCCAGTACTTC. This encodes CASSLRTAKETQYF. The chain is built from TRBV6-6 and TRBJ2-5, with D perhaps matching TRBD1 (6 bases). Germline assignment: CDR1 MNHNY and CDR2 SVGAGI (reference sequence). This CDR3 comprises 14 residues. Trimming stripped 4 bases from V and 3 bases from J, with 12 bases between.

This chain uses TRBV6-5 with TRBJ2-6, with a possible D match to TRBD1 (5 bases). The CDR3 has 14 residues. CDR1 is MNHEY and CDR2 is SVGAGI in the germline V gene. The V end was cut by 5 bases, the J end by 3 bases, with 8 bases between. As DNA, the CDR3 is TGTGCCAGCAGTCCTAGGGGTGGGGCCAACGTCCTGACTTTC. Residues: CASSPRGGANVLTF.

This clone turned up a few times. Here the CDR3 DNA reads TGCGCCAGCAGTGGAGGGGATGAGCAGTTCTTC. Protein product: CASSGGDEQFF. The chain has TRBV10-1 and TRBJ2-1; either TRBD1 or TRBD2 may supply D (5 bases each). Trimming shortened V by 4 bases and J by 8 bases, and 6 bases separated the two germline ends. Looked up from germline, CDR1 is WNHNN and CDR2 is SYGVQD (reference sequence). The CDR3 consists of 11 residues.

This clone was seen only once. The chain recombines TRBV7-8 with TRBJ1-1, with D unclear. The CDR3 has 13 residues. V gave up 5 bases and J gave up 3 bases, with 10 bases separating them. The germline V gene has CDR1 SGHVS and CDR2 FQNEAQ. CDR3 in DNA: TGTGCCAGCAGCCCGAACATGGACACTGAAGCTTTCTTT. It codes for CASSPNMDTEAFF.

This clone was observed a few times. The rearrangement uses TRBV27 and TRBJ2-7, with 11 bases matching TRBD1. J gave up 3 bases and V 5 bases, and 6 bases lay outside the gene matches. Germline assignment: CDR1 MNHEY and CDR2 SMNVEV (reference sequence). The CDR3 has 15 residues. Here the CDR3 DNA reads TGTGCCAGCAGTGGGACCGGGACAGGGGGCTACGAGCAGTACTTC. It is translated as CASSGTGTGGYEQYF.

The chain employs TRBV6-6 and TRBJ2-7; D may be TRBD1 (6 bases). CDR3 size: 13 residues. V lost 5 bases and J lost 4, with 12 bases in between. Germline V gene lookup returns CDR1 MNHNY and CDR2 SVGAGI (reference sequence). Written as DNA, the CDR3 is TGTGCCAGCAGTCAGGGGCCGTTGTACGAGCAGTACTTC. Its translation is CASSQGPLYEQYF.

The chain has TRBV6-6 and TRBJ1-2; D is undetermined. V was trimmed by 6 bases and J by 3 bases, leaving 14 bases between them. Germline CDR1 is MNHNY and CDR2 is SVGAGI (reference sequence). The CDR3 is 14 amino acids. Here the CDR3 DNA reads TGTGCCAGCAGCCCGGACGGATTGTACTATGGCTACACCTTC. Its translation is CASSPDGLYYGYTF.

V usage is TRBV4-1 and J usage is TRBJ1-5; 11 bases agree with TRBD1. Germline assignment: CDR1 MGHRA and CDR2 YSYEKL. The J segment lost 8 bases and the V segment lost 0 bases, leaving 9 bases of the junction unmatched. This CDR3 region has 17 residues. In nucleotides, the CDR3 is TGCGCCAGCAGCCAAGAGTATAGGGACAGGGGGAGGGAGCCCCAGCATTTT. Protein product: CASSQEYRDRGREPQHF.

This chain connects TRBV19 to TRBJ2-1; D might be TRBD1 or TRBD2, each matching 6 bases. Per the germline V gene, CDR1 is LNHDA and CDR2 is SQIVND (reference sequence). Trimming removed 3 bases from V and 3 bases from J, with 12 bases in between. CDR3 length equals 15 residues. CDR3 residues: CASSIQGGRYNEQFF. The CDR3 DNA reads TGTGCCAGTAGTATCCAAGGGGGGCGCTACAATGAGCAGTTCTTC.

This chain uses TRBV15 with TRBJ2-5; D might be TRBD2 (6 bases). The CDR3 has 14 residues. V lost 1 base to trimming and J lost 3 bases, with 9 bases between them. The germline CDR1 and CDR2 sequences are LNHNV and YYDKDF (reference sequence). The CDR3 loop is CATSRGPGEETQYF. The CDR3 bases are TGTGCCACCAGCAGAGGGCCGGGGGAAGAGACCCAGTACTTC.

The chain has TRBV5-1 and TRBJ2-5; 7 positions match TRBD1. The V segment lost 4 bases and the J segment 10 bases; nucleotides outside the gene matches: 16. Germline loops: CDR1 SGHRS, CDR2 YFSETQ. The CDR3 sequence is 15 residues long. The DNA for the CDR3 is TGCGCCAGCAGCGACAGGGTCGCGACAAGAGCGGACCAGTACTTC. Protein product: CASSDRVATRADQYF.